This is a list of T cell receptor beta chains from one sample in a study of blood T cell repertoires in COVID-19. The method was immunoSEQ multiplex PCR; TCRdb's version includes in-frame clones alone and lacks a portion of them. The sample has 300,000 to 350,000 clones; 70% to 90% are singletons. Sequencing was carried out using PBMCs or T cells enriched from blood (not recorded which). These receptors were obtained from a man aged 30 to 45 who had recovered from COVID-19. CDR3s include the opening cysteine and the closing phenylalanine or tryptophan. Each record gives: J gene, clone size, V gene, D gene, CDR3 protein, CDR3 DNA. A D gene is named only where the DNA matches it firmly. The size field is filled for only some rows; it gives once, few, many or a size class.

J gene: TRBJ1-3
clone size: NA
V gene: TRBV7-6
D gene: TRBD1
CDR3 protein: CASSLRDRGQSGNTIYF
CDR3 DNA: TGTGCCAGCAGCTTACGTGACAGGGGGCAGTCTGGAAACACCATATATTTT

J gene: TRBJ1-5
clone size: NA
V gene: TRBV19
D gene: NA
CDR3 protein: CASSVYRARSNQPQHF
CDR3 DNA: TGTGCCAGTAGTGTGTACAGGGCCCGAAGCAATCAGCCCCAGCATTTT

J gene: TRBJ1-4
clone size: NA
V gene: TRBV5-6
D gene: NA
CDR3 protein: CASSLGAGGEKLFF
CDR3 DNA: TGTGCCAGCAGCTTGGGGGCAGGAGGGGAAAAACTGTTTTTT

J gene: TRBJ1-1
clone size: NA
V gene: TRBV29-1
D gene: NA
CDR3 protein: CSVWEWNTEAFF
CDR3 DNA: TGCAGCGTCTGGGAGTGGAACACTGAAGCTTTCTTT

J gene: TRBJ1-4
clone size: NA
V gene: TRBV7-9
D gene: NA
CDR3 protein: CASSPPRFREKLFF
CDR3 DNA: TGTGCCAGCAGCCCACCCCGATTTAGAGAAAAACTGTTTTTT

J gene: TRBJ1-2
clone size: NA
V gene: TRBV6-5
D gene: NA
CDR3 protein: CASSKPQGTYTF
CDR3 DNA: TGTGCCAGCAGTAAACCACAGGGTACCTACACCTTC

J gene: TRBJ1-6
clone size: NA
V gene: TRBV5-5
D gene: TRBD1
CDR3 protein: CASSVTGDSPLHF
CDR3 DNA: TGTGCCAGCAGCGTCACAGGGGATTCACCCCTCCACTTT

J gene: TRBJ2-6
clone size: NA
V gene: TRBV5-6
D gene: TRBD2
CDR3 protein: CASRLGGTGANVLTF
CDR3 DNA: TGTGCCAGCAGGCTCGGGGGGACCGGGGCCAACGTCCTGACTTTC

J gene: TRBJ1-6
clone size: NA
V gene: TRBV12-3/TRBV12-4
D gene: NA
CDR3 protein: CASSSHTGPLHF
CDR3 DNA: TGTGCCAGCAGTTCTCACACAGGTCCCCTCCACTTT

J gene: TRBJ2-2
clone size: once
V gene: TRBV4-1
D gene: TRBD2
CDR3 protein: CASSQLVGGERTGELFF
CDR3 DNA: TGCGCCAGCAGCCAACTGGTTGGGGGGGAGAGAACCGGGGAGCTGTTTTTT

J gene: TRBJ1-1
clone size: NA
V gene: TRBV18
D gene: NA
CDR3 protein: CASSPHSLQNTEAFF
CDR3 DNA: TGTGCCAGCTCACCGCACTCTCTTCAGAACACTGAAGCTTTCTTT

J gene: TRBJ1-1
clone size: NA
V gene: TRBV5-6
D gene: TRBD1
CDR3 protein: CASSPEGQLMNTEAFF
CDR3 DNA: TGTGCCAGCAGCCCCGAGGGACAGCTAATGAACACTGAAGCTTTCTTT

J gene: TRBJ1-3
clone size: NA
V gene: TRBV19
D gene: TRBD1
CDR3 protein: CATQRVIGQEYSGNTIYF
CDR3 DNA: TGTGCCACCCAGCGCGTTATCGGACAGGAATACTCTGGAAACACCATATATTTT

J gene: TRBJ1-1
clone size: NA
V gene: TRBV7-6
D gene: NA
CDR3 protein: CASSPEVNTEAFF
CDR3 DNA: TGTGCCAGCAGCCCGGAGGTGAACACTGAAGCTTTCTTT

J gene: TRBJ2-7
clone size: NA
V gene: TRBV6-5
D gene: NA
CDR3 protein: CASNSAGVEYEQYF
CDR3 DNA: TGTGCCAGCAACTCGGCAGGGGTAGAGTACGAGCAGTACTTC

J gene: TRBJ1-5
clone size: NA
V gene: TRBV7-3
D gene: NA
CDR3 protein: CASSLIGDYPTPWVDQPQHF
CDR3 DNA: TGTGCCAGCAGCTTAATAGGCGACTACCCAACACCCTGGGTAGATCAGCCCCAGCATTTT

J gene: TRBJ2-6
clone size: NA
V gene: TRBV18
D gene: NA
CDR3 protein: CASSPRQGSGANVLTF
CDR3 DNA: TGTGCCAGCTCACCACGTCAGGGCTCTGGGGCCAACGTCCTGACTTTC

J gene: TRBJ1-4
clone size: NA
V gene: TRBV6-5
D gene: TRBD1
CDR3 protein: CASKPGQGLGEKLFF
CDR3 DNA: TGTGCCAGCAAACCGGGACAGGGTTTGGGTGAAAAACTGTTTTTT

J gene: TRBJ2-5
clone size: NA
V gene: TRBV29-1
D gene: TRBD2
CDR3 protein: CSVGEGETQYF
CDR3 DNA: TGCAGCGTGGGGGAGGGGGAGACCCAGTACTTC

J gene: TRBJ1-2
clone size: NA
V gene: TRBV4-1
D gene: NA
CDR3 protein: CASSQGTAANYGYTF
CDR3 DNA: TGCGCCAGCAGCCAAGGGACAGCCGCTAACTATGGCTACACCTTC

J gene: TRBJ1-2
clone size: NA
V gene: TRBV7-9
D gene: TRBD1
CDR3 protein: CASTHPGTGGIGYTF
CDR3 DNA: TGTGCCAGCACACATCCCGGGACAGGGGGCATTGGCTACACCTTC

J gene: TRBJ1-4
clone size: NA
V gene: TRBV2
D gene: NA
CDR3 protein: CASNRAGNEKLFF
CDR3 DNA: TGTGCCAGCAATCGGGCAGGGAATGAAAAACTGTTTTTT

J gene: TRBJ1-2
clone size: NA
V gene: TRBV6-5
D gene: NA
CDR3 protein: CASSPNGQGNGYTF
CDR3 DNA: TGTGCCAGCAGTCCTAATGGCCAGGGTAATGGCTACACCTTC

J gene: TRBJ1-2
clone size: NA
V gene: TRBV5-1
D gene: NA
CDR3 protein: CASSFAVNYGYTF
CDR3 DNA: TGCGCCAGCAGCTTTGCGGTAAACTATGGCTACACCTTC

J gene: TRBJ1-2
clone size: NA
V gene: TRBV10-3
D gene: NA
CDR3 protein: CAITGTSYGYTF
CDR3 DNA: TGTGCCATCACCGGGACATCTTATGGCTACACCTTC

J gene: TRBJ1-1
clone size: NA
V gene: TRBV5-6
D gene: NA
CDR3 protein: CASSLINKKNTEAFF
CDR3 DNA: TGTGCCAGCAGCTTGATTAACAAGAAGAACACTGAAGCTTTCTTT

J gene: TRBJ1-1
clone size: NA
V gene: TRBV29-1
D gene: NA
CDR3 protein: CSGTRTIMNTEAFF
CDR3 DNA: TGCAGCGGCACGAGAACGATTATGAACACTGAAGCTTTCTTT

J gene: TRBJ1-3
clone size: NA
V gene: TRBV7-9
D gene: TRBD1
CDR3 protein: CASSEGQSVSGNTIYF
CDR3 DNA: TGTGCCAGCAGCGAGGGACAGAGTGTCTCTGGAAACACCATATATTTT

J gene: TRBJ1-1
clone size: NA
V gene: TRBV10-2
D gene: NA
CDR3 protein: CATVLHIDMNTEAFF
CDR3 DNA: TGCGCCACTGTCCTCCACATAGACATGAACACTGAAGCTTTCTTT

J gene: TRBJ2-5
clone size: NA
V gene: TRBV27
D gene: TRBD1
CDR3 protein: CASSTTRQGAGETQYF
CDR3 DNA: TGTGCCAGCAGCACCACCAGACAGGGGGCGGGAGAGACCCAGTACTTC